The 5 T cell receptor beta chains below were found in one sample sequenced in a study of identical twins. Each CDR3 protein gets one entry after TCRdb re-called the 5' RACE reads with MiXCR. The profile shows roughly 570,000 distinct CDR3 sequences, just under 10% of them singletons. The sample also formed part of further work on yellow fever vaccine responses in identical twins.

Sequenced input: PBMCs. These receptors all stem from a woman between 18 and 29 years old in good health.

The chain employs TRBV5-1 and TRBJ1-2; 9 positions agree with TRBD1. This CDR3 has 14 residues. J lost 7 bases, V lost 4 bases, and 8 bases had no gene match. The germline gives CDR1 SGHRS, CDR2 YFSETQ. CDR3 amino acids: CASSEAGQGAGYTF. The CDR3 DNA is TGCGCCAGCAGCGAAGCGGGACAGGGCGCTGGCTACACCTTC.

The chain is built from TRBV24-1 and TRBJ2-1; the match to TRBD1 covers 7 bases. This CDR3 is built from 15 residues. The V gene's germline CDR1 is KGHDR and CDR2 SFDVKD. V lost 3 bases and J lost 2; bases outside the gene matches: 3. CDR3 coding DNA: TGTGCCACCAGTGATCCGACAGGGCCCTACAATGAGCAGTTCTTC. Encoded protein: CATSDPTGPYNEQFF.

This clonotype was detected a few times. The chain employs TRBV7-2 and TRBJ2-5; 7 bases agree with TRBD2. CDR1 is SGHTA and CDR2 is FQGNSA in the germline V gene. The CDR3 contains 13 residues. V dropped 7 bases and J dropped 7; count of bases not matched to a gene: 9. The CDR3 bases are TGTGCCAGCACTCCCGGGGGGATGGTGACCCAGTACTTC. This encodes CASTPGGMVTQYF.

The chain links TRBV3-1 to TRBJ2-1, with D perhaps TRBD2 (6 bases). With 10 bases removed from V and 0 bases from J, the gap between germline ends came to 22 bases. The CDR3 has 17 residues. The V gene's germline CDR1 is LGHDT and CDR2 YNNKEL (reference sequence). This chain's CDR3 is CATSQQVGGGSYNEQFF. The CDR3 bases are TGTGCCACCTCCCAACAGGTCGGGGGTGGCTCCTACAATGAGCAGTTCTTC.

A few counts support this clonotype. The chain combines TRBV20-1 with TRBJ2-3, with D perhaps matching TRBD1 or TRBD2 (5 bases each). This CDR3 region has 12 residues. Per the germline V gene, CDR1 is DFQATT and CDR2 is SNEGSKA (reference sequence). Trimming took off 0 bases at V and 8 bases at J, with 9 bases between the two ends. DNA of the CDR3: TGCAGTGCTAGAGACAGGGCGGGTACGCAGTATTTT. It is translated as CSARDRAGTQYF.